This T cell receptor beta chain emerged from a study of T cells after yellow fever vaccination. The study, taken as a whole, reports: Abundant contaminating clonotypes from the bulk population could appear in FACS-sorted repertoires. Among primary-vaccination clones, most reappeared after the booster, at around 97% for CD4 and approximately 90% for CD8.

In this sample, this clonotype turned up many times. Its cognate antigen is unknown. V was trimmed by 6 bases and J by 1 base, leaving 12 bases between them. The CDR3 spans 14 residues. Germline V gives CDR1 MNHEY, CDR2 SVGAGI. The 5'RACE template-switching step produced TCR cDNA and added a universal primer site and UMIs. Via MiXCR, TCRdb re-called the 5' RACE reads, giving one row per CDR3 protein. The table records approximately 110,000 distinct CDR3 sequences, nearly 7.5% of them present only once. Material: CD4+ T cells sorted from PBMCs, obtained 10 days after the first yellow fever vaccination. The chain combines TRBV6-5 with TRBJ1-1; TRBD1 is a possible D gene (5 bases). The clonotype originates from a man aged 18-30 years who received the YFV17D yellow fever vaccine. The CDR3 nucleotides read TGTGCCAGCAGCAACTGGGGGGGGAACACTGAAGCTTTCTTT. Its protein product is CASSNWGGNTEAFF.